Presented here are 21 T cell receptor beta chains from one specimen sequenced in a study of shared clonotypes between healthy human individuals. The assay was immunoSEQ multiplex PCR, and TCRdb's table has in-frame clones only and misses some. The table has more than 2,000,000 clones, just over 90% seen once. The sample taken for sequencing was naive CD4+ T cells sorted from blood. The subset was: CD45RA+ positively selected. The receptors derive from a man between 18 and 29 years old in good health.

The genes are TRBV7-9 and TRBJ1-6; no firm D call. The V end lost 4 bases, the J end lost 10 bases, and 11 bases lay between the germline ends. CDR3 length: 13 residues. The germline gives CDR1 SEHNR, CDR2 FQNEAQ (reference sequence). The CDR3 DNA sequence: TGTGCCAGCAGCTACGACGGTCAGTCACCCCTCCACTTT. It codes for CASSYDGQSPLHF. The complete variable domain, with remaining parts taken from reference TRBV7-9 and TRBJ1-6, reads DTGVSQNPRHKITKRGQNVTFRCDPISEHNRLYWYRQTLGQGPEFLTYFQNEAQLEKSRLLSDRFSAERPKGSFSTLEIQRTEQGDSAMYLCASSYDGQSPLHFGNGTRLTVT.

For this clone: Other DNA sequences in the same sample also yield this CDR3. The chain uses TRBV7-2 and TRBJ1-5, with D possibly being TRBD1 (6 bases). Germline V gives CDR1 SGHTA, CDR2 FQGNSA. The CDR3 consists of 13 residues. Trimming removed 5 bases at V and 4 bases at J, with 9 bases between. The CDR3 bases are TGTGCCAGCAGCCCTGACAGGAATCAGCCCCAGCATTTT. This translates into CASSPDRNQPQHF.

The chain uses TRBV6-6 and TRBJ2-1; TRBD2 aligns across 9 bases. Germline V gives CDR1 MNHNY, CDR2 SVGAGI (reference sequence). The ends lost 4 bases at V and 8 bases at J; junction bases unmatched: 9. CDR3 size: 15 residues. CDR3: CASSWAAGGRDEQFF. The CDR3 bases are TGTGCCAGCAGTTGGGCGGCGGGAGGGCGCGATGAGCAGTTCTTC.

CDR3 in DNA: TGTGCCAGCAGGGCGACAGCTTATAAGACCGGGGAGCTGTTTTTT. Protein sequence: CASRATAYKTGELFF. The genes are TRBV27 and TRBJ2-2; possibly TRBD1 for D (5 bases). This CDR3 comprises 15 residues. V shed 6 bases and J shed 5 bases, with 16 bases lying between them. CDR1 and CDR2 (germline): MNHEY, SMNVEV (reference sequence).

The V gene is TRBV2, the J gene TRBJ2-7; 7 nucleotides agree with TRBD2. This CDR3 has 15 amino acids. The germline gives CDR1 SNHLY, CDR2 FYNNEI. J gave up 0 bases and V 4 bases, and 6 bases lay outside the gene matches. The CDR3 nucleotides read TGTGCCAGCAGTGTAACTAGCGCAAGCTCCTACGAGCAGTACTTC. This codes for CASSVTSASSYEQYF.

CDR3: CATSRDPDEKLFF. CDR3 sequence (DNA): TGTGCCACCAGCAGAGATCCTGATGAAAAACTGTTTTTT. V usage is TRBV15 and J usage is TRBJ1-4; D is uncertain. V lost 0 bases to trimming and J lost 6 bases, with 5 bases between them. The V gene's germline CDR1 is LNHNV and CDR2 YYDKDF (reference sequence). The CDR3 extends over 13 amino acids.

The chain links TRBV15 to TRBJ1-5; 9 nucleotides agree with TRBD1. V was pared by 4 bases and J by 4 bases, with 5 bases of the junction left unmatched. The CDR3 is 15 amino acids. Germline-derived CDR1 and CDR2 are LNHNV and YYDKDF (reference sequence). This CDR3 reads CATSTRDRVNQPQHF. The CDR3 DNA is TGTGCCACCAGCACCCGGGACAGGGTAAATCAGCCCCAGCATTTT.

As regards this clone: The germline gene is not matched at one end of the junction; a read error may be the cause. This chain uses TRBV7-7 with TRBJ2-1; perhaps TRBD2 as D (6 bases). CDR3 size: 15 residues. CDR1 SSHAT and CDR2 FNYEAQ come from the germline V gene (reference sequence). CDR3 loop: CASSPSGGVINEQFF. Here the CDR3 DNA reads TGTGCTAGCAGCCCGAGTGGCGGGGTCATCAATGAGCAGTTCTTC.

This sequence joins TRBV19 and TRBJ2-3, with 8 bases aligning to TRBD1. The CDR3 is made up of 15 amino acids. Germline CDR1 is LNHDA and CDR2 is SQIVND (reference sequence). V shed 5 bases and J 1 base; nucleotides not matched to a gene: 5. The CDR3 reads CASSASGQGTDTQYF. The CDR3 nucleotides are TGTGCCAGTAGTGCCTCGGGACAGGGCACAGATACGCAGTATTTT.

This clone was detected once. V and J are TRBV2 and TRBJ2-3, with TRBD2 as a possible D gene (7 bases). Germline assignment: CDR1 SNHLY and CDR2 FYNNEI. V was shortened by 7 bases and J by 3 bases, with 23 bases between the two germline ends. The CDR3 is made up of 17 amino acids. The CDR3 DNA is TGTGCCAGCACCAAGCCCACGGGGGGCGTTTGGACAGATACGCAGTATTTT. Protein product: CASTKPTGGVWTDTQYF.

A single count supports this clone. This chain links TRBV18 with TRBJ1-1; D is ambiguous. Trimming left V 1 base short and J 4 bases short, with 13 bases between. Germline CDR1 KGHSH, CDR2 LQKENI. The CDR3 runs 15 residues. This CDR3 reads CASSPQISGFTEAFF. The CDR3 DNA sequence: TGTGCCAGCTCACCACAGATTTCCGGGTTCACTGAAGCTTTCTTT.

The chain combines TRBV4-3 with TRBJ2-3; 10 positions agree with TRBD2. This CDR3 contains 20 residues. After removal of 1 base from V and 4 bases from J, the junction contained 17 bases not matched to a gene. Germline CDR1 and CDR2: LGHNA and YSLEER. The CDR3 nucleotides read TGCGCCAGCAGCCAAGGAGAGCGGGAGGGCCGGAGATCATCCGCAGATACGCAGTATTTT. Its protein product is CASSQGEREGRRSSADTQYF.

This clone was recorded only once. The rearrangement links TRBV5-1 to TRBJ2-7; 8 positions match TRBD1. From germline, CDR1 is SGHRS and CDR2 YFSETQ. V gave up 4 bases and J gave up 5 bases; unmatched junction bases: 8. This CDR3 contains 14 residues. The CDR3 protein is CASSVGQGANEQYF. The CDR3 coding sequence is TGCGCCAGCAGCGTAGGACAGGGTGCGAACGAGCAGTACTTC. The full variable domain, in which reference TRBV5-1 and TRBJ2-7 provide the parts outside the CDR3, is KAGVTQTPRYLIKTRGQQVTLSCSPISGHRSVSWYQQTPGQGLQFLFEYFSETQRNKGNFPGRFSGRQFSNSRSEMNVSTLELGDSALYLCASSVGQGANEQYFGPGTRLTVT.

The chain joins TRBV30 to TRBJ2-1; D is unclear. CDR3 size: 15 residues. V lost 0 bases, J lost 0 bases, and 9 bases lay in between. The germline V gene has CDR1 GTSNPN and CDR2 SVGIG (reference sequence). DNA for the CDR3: TGTGCCTGGAGTGTACAAGTTAGCTCCTACAATGAGCAGTTCTTC. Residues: CAWSVQVSSYNEQFF.

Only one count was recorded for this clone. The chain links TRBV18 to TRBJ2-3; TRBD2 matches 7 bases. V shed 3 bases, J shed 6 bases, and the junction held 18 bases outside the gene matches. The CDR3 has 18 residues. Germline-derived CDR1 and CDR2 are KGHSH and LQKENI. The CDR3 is CASSPIRASGQSGDTQYF. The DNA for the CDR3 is TGTGCCAGCTCACCGATTCGCGCTAGCGGACAATCTGGGGATACGCAGTATTTT.

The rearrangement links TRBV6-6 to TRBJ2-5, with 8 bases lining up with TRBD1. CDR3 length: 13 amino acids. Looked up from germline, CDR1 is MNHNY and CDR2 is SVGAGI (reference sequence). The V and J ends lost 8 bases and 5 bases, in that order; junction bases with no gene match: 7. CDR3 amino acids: CASRAGGAETQYF. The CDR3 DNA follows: TGTGCCAGCCGTGCAGGGGGCGCTGAGACCCAGTACTTC.

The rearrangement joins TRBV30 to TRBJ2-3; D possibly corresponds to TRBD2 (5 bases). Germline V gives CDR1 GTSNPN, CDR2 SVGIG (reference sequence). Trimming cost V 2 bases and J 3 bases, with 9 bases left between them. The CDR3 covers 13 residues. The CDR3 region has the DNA TGTGCCTGGAGTACGGGGAAGACAGATACGCAGTATTTT. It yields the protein CAWSTGKTDTQYF. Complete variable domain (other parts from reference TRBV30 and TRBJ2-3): SQTIHQWPATLVQPVGSPLSLECTVEGTSNPNLYWYRQAAGRGLQLLFYSVGIGQISSEVPQNLSASRPQDRQFILSSKKLLLSDSGFYLCAWSTGKTDTQYFGPGTRLTVL.

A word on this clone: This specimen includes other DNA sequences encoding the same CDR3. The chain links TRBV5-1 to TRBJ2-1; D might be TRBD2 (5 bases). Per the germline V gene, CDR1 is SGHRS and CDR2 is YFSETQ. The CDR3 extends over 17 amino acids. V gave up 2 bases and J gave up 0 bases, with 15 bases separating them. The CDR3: CASSLTSGSSSYNEQFF. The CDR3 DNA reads TGCGCCAGCAGCTTAACAAGCGGCAGCAGCTCCTACAATGAGCAGTTCTTC.

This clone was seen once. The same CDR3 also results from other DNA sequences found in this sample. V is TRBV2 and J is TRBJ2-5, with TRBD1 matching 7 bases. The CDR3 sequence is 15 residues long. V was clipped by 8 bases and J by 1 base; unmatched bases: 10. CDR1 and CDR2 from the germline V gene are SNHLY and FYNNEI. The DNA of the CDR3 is TGTGCCAGCTCCCCGGGACAGAGGTTCCAAGAGACCCAGTACTTC. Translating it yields CASSPGQRFQETQYF.

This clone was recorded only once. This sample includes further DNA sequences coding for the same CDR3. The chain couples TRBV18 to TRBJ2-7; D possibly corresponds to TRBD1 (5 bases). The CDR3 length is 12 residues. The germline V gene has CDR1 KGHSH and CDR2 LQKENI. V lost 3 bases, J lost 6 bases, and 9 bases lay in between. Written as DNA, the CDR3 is TGTGCCAGCTCACCTCAGGGATTCGAGCAGTACTTC. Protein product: CASSPQGFEQYF.

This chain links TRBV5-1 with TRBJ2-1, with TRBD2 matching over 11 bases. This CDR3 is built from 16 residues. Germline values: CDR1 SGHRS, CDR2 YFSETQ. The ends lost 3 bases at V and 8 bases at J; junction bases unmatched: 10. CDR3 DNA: TGCGCCAGCAGCTCCGCCGGACTAGCGGGTTCCTATGAGCAGTTCTTC. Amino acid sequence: CASSSAGLAGSYEQFF.